The present T cell receptor beta chain was sequenced within a study of control samples from healthy donors and cancer patients. CDR1 SNHLY and CDR2 FYNNEI come from the germline V gene. The V and J ends lost 6 bases and 5 bases respectively, with 16 bases between them. The CDR3 runs to 15 residues. Produced via immunoSEQ multiplex PCR; TCRdb's table is partial and in-frame only. The sample consists of over 85,000 clones, around nine tenths of them appearing once. This rearrangement joins TRBV2 to TRBJ2-2; D possibly corresponds to TRBD2 (7 bases). This receptor was taken from a woman between 50 and 59 years old with colorectal cancer. The sample comprised PBMCs. The CDR3 region is CASRAAGAGTGELFF. CDR3 bases: TGTGCCAGCAGGGCGGCGGGGGCAGGTACCGGGGAGCTGTTTTTT.